What follows are 8 T cell receptor beta chains derived from one specimen sequenced in a study of blood T cell repertoires in COVID-19. Profiling relied on immunoSEQ multiplex PCR, and the TCRdb table lists in-frame clones only, not all of them. Of around 54,000 clones listed, roughly 79% are singletons. Specimen: peripheral blood. These receptor sequences come from a woman aged 60-75 years with acute or convalescent COVID-19.

The chain recombines TRBV18 with TRBJ1-5, with D tentatively TRBD1 (6 bases). CDR3 length equals 14 residues. The V gene's germline CDR1 is KGHSH and CDR2 LQKENI. V lost 6 bases and J lost 4, with 13 bases in between. In DNA, the CDR3 is TGTGCCAGCTCTCTAGGACAGCCAAATCAGCCCCAGCATTTT. It encodes CASSLGQPNQPQHF.

The chain employs TRBV5-4 and TRBJ1-2; D remains unclear. The CDR3 totals 15 residues. V was shortened by 0 bases and J by 0 bases, with 9 bases between the two germline ends. The germline V gene encodes CDR1 SGHNT and CDR2 YYREEE (reference sequence). For the CDR3, the DNA is TGTGCCAGCAGCTTGGTGATGGGAGCTAACTATGGCTACACCTTC. Translated: CASSLVMGANYGYTF.

This rearrangement joins TRBV2 to TRBJ1-1; a possible D gene is TRBD1 (6 bases). The CDR3 runs 13 residues. The V end was cut by 2 bases, the J end by 8 bases, with 12 bases between. Germline V CDR1 and CDR2: SNHLY, FYNNEI. The chain's CDR3 is CASSEWQGYEAFF. The CDR3 DNA is TGTGCCAGCAGTGAATGGCAGGGGTACGAAGCTTTCTTT. Based on the CDR3 plus reference TRBV2 and TRBJ1-1, the full variable domain is EPEVTQTPSHQVTQMGQEVILRCVPISNHLYFYWYRQILGQKVEFLVSFYNNEISEKSEIFDDQFSVERPDGSNFTLKIRSTKLEDSAMYFCASSEWQGYEAFFGQGTRLTVV.

The rearrangement joins TRBV7-9 to TRBJ1-3, with 8 bases that match TRBD1. This CDR3 region has 15 residues. Unmatched junction bases numbered 3, after V lost 5 bases and J lost 0 bases. CDR1 SEHNR and CDR2 FQNEAQ come from the germline V gene (reference sequence). CDR3 amino acids: CASSATGGSGNTIYF. CDR3 nucleotide sequence: TGTGCCAGCAGCGCAACAGGGGGCTCTGGAAACACCATATATTTT.

The chain uses TRBV23-1 and TRBJ1-5; a weak D match, TRBD1 (5 bases). TRBV23-1 has ORF status, its function being uncertain. The germline V and J ends were trimmed by 8 bases and 2 bases, with 16 bases remaining between them. The CDR3 is 15 amino acids. The CDR3 DNA follows: TGCGCCAGCGAGTATCGGGGGGGAGGCAATCAGCCCCAGCATTTT. Translation: CASEYRGGGNQPQHF.

This chain connects TRBV2 to TRBJ1-5, with 8 nucleotides matching TRBD1. The CDR3 runs 16 residues. Germline loops: CDR1 SNHLY, CDR2 FYNNEI. Trimming removed 2 bases from V and 2 bases from J; junction bases left unmatched: 5. CDR3 in DNA: TGTGCCAGCAGTGAAAAGGACAGGGAGGGCAATCAGCCCCAGCATTTT. This translates into CASSEKDREGNQPQHF. The full variable domain, rest sourced from reference TRBV2 and TRBJ1-5, is EPEVTQTPSHQVTQMGQEVILRCVPISNHLYFYWYRQILGQKVEFLVSFYNNEISEKSEIFDDQFSVERPDGSNFTLKIRSTKLEDSAMYFCASSEKDREGNQPQHFGDGTRLSIL.

V and J are TRBV5-6 and TRBJ2-1; the D is unclear. There are 14 residues in the CDR3. Deletions cut 3 bases from V and 0 bases from J, with 7 bases between. Germline CDR1 reads SGHDT; CDR2 reads YYEEEE. CDR3 sequence reads: CASSYGSSYNEQFF. CDR3 bases: TGTGCCAGCAGCTATGGCAGCTCCTACAATGAGCAGTTCTTC.

The rearrangement uses TRBV7-9 and TRBJ1-5; unclear D gene. CDR1 and CDR2 from the germline V gene are SEHNR and FQNEAQ (reference sequence). The ends were cut back, 4 bases at V and 9 bases at J, with 13 bases in the middle. The CDR3 loop spans 13 amino acids. This CDR3 reads CASSSGVSGPQHF. In nucleotides, the CDR3 is TGTGCCAGCAGCTCCGGGGTGTCTGGGCCCCAGCATTTT.